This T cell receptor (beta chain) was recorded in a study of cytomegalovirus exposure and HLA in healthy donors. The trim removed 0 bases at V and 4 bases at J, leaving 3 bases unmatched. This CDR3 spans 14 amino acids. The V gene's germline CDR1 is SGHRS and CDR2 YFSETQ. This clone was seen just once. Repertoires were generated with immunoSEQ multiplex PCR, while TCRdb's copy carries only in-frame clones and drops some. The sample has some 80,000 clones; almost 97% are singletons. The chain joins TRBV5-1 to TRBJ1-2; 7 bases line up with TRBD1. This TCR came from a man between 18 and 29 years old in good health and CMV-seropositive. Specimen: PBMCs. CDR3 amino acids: CASSLGGQSYGYTF. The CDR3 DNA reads TGCGCCAGCAGCTTGGGGGGACAGAGCTATGGCTACACCTTC.